These T cell receptor beta chains were read from a single sample in a study of beta chain features in type 1 diabetes. TCRdb's copy holds only in-frame clones and misses some; the assay was immunoSEQ multiplex PCR. Of roughly 250,000 clones in the sample, roughly two thirds are singletons; the top ten hold 0.053%. The sequenced sample was naive CD4+ T cells from blood. These receptors all come from a man under 40 in good health. Each CDR3 is given with its conserved first and last residue. Each record gives: D gene, V gene, J gene, CDR3 protein. The D gene is left open where the match is weak.

NA,TRBV7-9,TRBJ2-1,CASSLVQGSYNEQFF
TRBD1,TRBV6-5,TRBJ2-5,CASSYGTGWYF
NA,TRBV30,TRBJ1-1,CAWSVGTEAFF
TRBD1,TRBV29-1,TRBJ1-5,CSVAGDRTHGQPQHF
NA,TRBV29-1,TRBJ2-7,CSVGTRPSTSYEQYF
TRBD2,TRBV30,TRBJ2-3,CACAGADTQYF
TRBD1,TRBV9,TRBJ2-7,CASSGQGGEQYF
NA,TRBV4-1,TRBJ1-2,CASRTFVRGGYGYTF
TRBD2,TRBV7-9,TRBJ2-1,CASSSGTSGYNEQFF
TRBD2,TRBV7-9,TRBJ2-1,CASRDGLAVSNEQFF
TRBD1,TRBV7-9,TRBJ2-1,CASSPGGSINEQFF
TRBD1,TRBV4-3,TRBJ2-3,CASSQGTGGTDTQYF
NA,TRBV7-6,TRBJ2-3,CASSLGGRQEQYF
NA,TRBV2,TRBJ2-2,CASSEAGSTGELFF
TRBD2,TRBV29-1,TRBJ2-7,CSVEKISRLAGNPYEQYF
TRBD2,TRBV2,TRBJ2-5,CASSAEGGSLGETQYF
TRBD2,TRBV29-1,TRBJ2-1,CSVAGLHTDEQFF
NA,TRBV30,TRBJ1-1,CAWSVEVAFF
NA,TRBV18,TRBJ2-1,CASSPPSRGEQFF
NA,TRBV20-1,TRBJ2-5,CSASWQETQYF